The 22 T cell receptor beta chains listed next were all sequenced from one sample in a study of OX40 agonist ivuxolimab in advanced cancers. Profiled with immunoSEQ multiplex PCR; TCRdb holds only in-frame clones, not every one. Of roughly 34,000 clones in the sample, around nine tenths were seen once. The specimen was CD4+ or CD8+ T cells sorted from blood, collected in a trial of the OX40 agonist ivuxolimab. All receptors come from an adult with an advanced solid tumor such as melanoma, head and neck, liver or kidney cancer.

The chain employs TRBV30 and TRBJ1-1; D not certain. Germline V gene data show CDR1 as GTSNPN and CDR2 as SVGIG (reference sequence). V lost 0 bases to trimming and J lost 7 bases, with 18 bases between them. The CDR3 spans 15 residues. Written as DNA, the CDR3 is TGTGCCTGGAGTGTCCGGATCGGACGGCACATTGAAGCTTTCTTT. This translates into CAWSVRIGRHIEAFF.

The genes are TRBV5-4 and TRBJ1-1; D might be TRBD1 (5 bases). The CDR3 is 13 residues long. Germline values: CDR1 SGHNT, CDR2 YYREEE (reference sequence). The ends were cut back, 0 bases at V and 3 bases at J, with 6 bases in the middle. This CDR3 is CASSLGGDTEAFF. The CDR3 bases are TGTGCCAGCAGCTTGGGGGGGGACACTGAAGCTTTCTTT.

This clone has a single count. The genes are TRBV19 and TRBJ2-1; 9 bases align to TRBD1. CDR1 and CDR2 (germline): LNHDA, SQIVND (reference sequence). J lost 9 bases, V lost 7 bases, and 10 bases had no gene match. This CDR3 contains 14 residues. CDR3 residues: CASIGTGSKSEQFF. The CDR3 DNA follows: TGTGCCAGTATCGGGACAGGGAGTAAAAGTGAGCAGTTCTTC.

The chain uses TRBV19 and TRBJ2-1; 7 bases fit TRBD2. Germline V lookup: CDR1 LNHDA, CDR2 SQIVND (reference sequence). The CDR3 is made up of 14 amino acids. With 4 bases clipped from V and 3 bases from J, the junction kept 3 bases outside the gene matches. The CDR3 DNA is TGTGCCAGTAGTAGGAGCGGGATCTACAATGAGCAGTTCTTC. Translated: CASSRSGIYNEQFF.

The chain carries TRBV5-4 and TRBJ1-3; D perhaps matches TRBD1 (5 bases). Looked up from germline, CDR1 is SGHNT and CDR2 is YYREEE (reference sequence). V was trimmed by 3 bases and J by 0 bases, leaving 16 bases between them. This CDR3 spans 17 amino acids. The CDR3 region has the DNA TGTGCCAGCAGCTCGGACACCTACGGAGGCTCTGGAAACACCATATATTTT. Its translation: CASSSDTYGGSGNTIYF.

In this sample, this clone turned up a few times. The gene calls are TRBV6-1 and TRBJ1-2; 7 nucleotides align to TRBD1. From germline, CDR1 is MNHNS and CDR2 SASEGT. With V trimmed by 6 bases and J by 6 bases, 7 bases remained unmatched. CDR3 size: 13 residues. The CDR3 DNA sequence: TGTGCCAGCAGAAGGGGGCGTAATGATGGCTACACCTTC. Its translation is CASRRGRNDGYTF.

V usage is TRBV9 and J usage is TRBJ2-7; TRBD1 matches 7 bases. Germline CDR1 reads SGDLS; CDR2 reads YYNGEE. This CDR3 is built from 16 residues. V lost 0 bases to trimming and J lost 2 bases; unmatched junction nucleotides: 8. The CDR3 coding sequence is TGTGCCAGCAGCGTAGACCCGGGACAGTCTGCCTACGAGCAGTACTTC. This encodes CASSVDPGQSAYEQYF. The full variable domain, rest sourced from reference TRBV9 and TRBJ2-7, is DSGVTQTPKHLITATGQRVTLRCSPRSGDLSVYWYQQSLDQGLQFLIQYYNGEERAKGNILERFSAQQFPDLHSELNLSSLELGDSALYFCASSVDPGQSAYEQYFGPGTRLTVT.

This clone has just one count. The chain employs TRBV11-2 and TRBJ2-1, with D perhaps matching TRBD1 (5 bases). With 0 bases removed from V and 0 bases from J, the gap between germline ends came to 6 bases. The CDR3 contains 15 residues. Germline loops: CDR1 SGHAT, CDR2 FQNNGV. Here the CDR3 DNA reads TGTGCCAGCAGCTTAGAAGGGGCCTCCTACAATGAGCAGTTCTTC. It yields the protein CASSLEGASYNEQFF.

This chain uses TRBV19 with TRBJ2-2, with TRBD1 matching over 7 bases. The germline gives CDR1 LNHDA, CDR2 SQIVND (reference sequence). J was trimmed by 0 bases and V by 6 bases; bases with no gene match: 4. The CDR3 loop spans 15 amino acids. CDR3 residues: CASRMDRSNTGELFF. The CDR3 DNA sequence: TGTGCCAGTAGAATGGACAGGTCGAACACCGGGGAGCTGTTTTTT.

The V call is TRBV10-3, the J call TRBJ1-2; D is ambiguous. Germline CDR1 ENHRY, CDR2 SYGVKD. V lost 4 bases and J lost 2, with 5 bases in between. The CDR3 length is 12 residues. This CDR3 reads CAISADNYGYTF. Written as DNA, the CDR3 is TGTGCCATCAGTGCTGACAACTATGGCTACACCTTC.

The rearrangement joins TRBV6-1 to TRBJ1-5; D remains ambiguous. Germline CDR1 is MNHNS and CDR2 is SASEGT. The length of the CDR3 is 15 residues. V lost 5 bases to trimming and J lost 0 bases, with 11 bases between them. The CDR3 here is CASSSDPYSNQPQHF. CDR3 coding DNA: TGTGCCAGCAGTTCGGACCCGTATAGCAATCAGCCCCAGCATTTT.

V and J are TRBV2 and TRBJ1-5; tentative D call: TRBD1 (6 bases). Trimming removed 7 bases from V and 5 bases from J, with 9 bases in between. The V gene's germline CDR1 is SNHLY and CDR2 FYNNEI. The CDR3 sequence is 12 residues long. CDR3 protein: CASTGGDQPQHF. CDR3 coding DNA: TGTGCCAGCACCGGGGGCGATCAGCCCCAGCATTTT.

The CDR3 region is CATSGNPTDTQYF. The DNA of the CDR3 is TGTGCCACCAGCGGTAACCCCACAGATACGCAGTATTTT. The chain joins TRBV15 to TRBJ2-3; D ambiguous. The CDR3 has 13 residues. Trimming took off 5 bases at V and 2 bases at J, with 8 bases between the two ends. The germline V gene has CDR1 LNHNV and CDR2 YYDKDF (reference sequence).

This clone was seen just once. The chain links TRBV7-6 to TRBJ2-7; a weak D match, TRBD2 (5 bases). The CDR3 is made up of 12 amino acids. Germline loops: CDR1 SGHVS, CDR2 FNYEAQ. The ends were cut back, 5 bases at V and 7 bases at J, with 12 bases in the middle. In nucleotides, the CDR3 is TGTGCCAGCAGCGCCCGACCGGGGGAGCAGTACTTC. Amino acids: CASSARPGEQYF.

This rearrangement joins TRBV10-3 to TRBJ1-2; D uncertain. Trimming removed 4 bases at V and 0 bases at J, with 12 bases between. The CDR3 is 15 amino acids. In germline, CDR1 is ENHRY, CDR2 SYGVKD. CDR3 bases: TGTGCCATCAGTGCCGGTCTTGGGGCTAACTATGGCTACACCTTC. Amino acids: CAISAGLGANYGYTF.

CDR3 in DNA: TGCGCCAGCAGCGAGGGACAGGTGGGCGTTCAGTACTTC. Its protein product is CASSEGQVGVQYF. V is TRBV5-1 and J is TRBJ2-4, with 8 nucleotides matching TRBD1. The CDR3 is 13 residues long. Germline V gene lookup returns CDR1 SGHRS and CDR2 YFSETQ. Losses at the gene ends were 4 bases for V and 11 bases for J; bases not matched to a gene: 8.

This chain uses TRBV2 with TRBJ1-6; tentative D call: TRBD1 (5 bases). V dropped 4 bases and J dropped 0 bases, with 10 bases sitting between them. CDR1 is SNHLY, CDR2 FYNNEI, per germline. The CDR3 is 16 amino acids. Here the CDR3 DNA reads TGTGCCAGCAGTGCGCGACAGAGCTCCTATAATTCACCCCTCCACTTT. Its translation: CASSARQSSYNSPLHF.

The rearrangement uses TRBV19 and TRBJ2-3, with D possibly being TRBD1 or TRBD2 (6 bases each). V was pared by 3 bases and J by 4 bases, with 14 bases between. Germline CDR1 and CDR2: LNHDA and SQIVND (reference sequence). This CDR3 has 15 amino acids. CDR3 sequence (DNA): TGTGCCAGTAGTATTTCGGGGGCAGGCGCAGATACGCAGTATTTT. This gives the protein CASSISGAGADTQYF.

The rearrangement links TRBV11-2 to TRBJ2-7; D is unclear. The CDR3 consists of 11 residues. The germline gives CDR1 SGHAT, CDR2 FQNNGV. V was shortened by 5 bases and J by 7 bases, with 9 bases between the two germline ends. The chain's CDR3 is CASSHQLEQYF. CDR3 nucleotide sequence: TGTGCCAGCAGCCATCAGCTTGAGCAGTACTTC.

V is TRBV7-9 and J is TRBJ2-2; D possibly corresponds to TRBD2 (8 bases). Trimming removed 5 bases at V and 4 bases at J, with 26 bases between. Germline CDR1 SEHNR, CDR2 FQNEAQ (reference sequence). The CDR3 runs 19 residues. The CDR3 here is CASSPRGTATSGGTGELFF. CDR3 nucleotides: TGTGCCAGCAGCCCCAGGGGGACAGCAACTAGCGGAGGCACCGGGGAGCTGTTTTTT.

The chain links TRBV28 to TRBJ2-7; 9 nucleotides agree with TRBD1. V was pared by 2 bases and J by 6 bases, with 8 bases of the junction left unmatched. From germline, CDR1 is MDHEN and CDR2 SYDVKM. The CDR3 totals 15 residues. CDR3 amino acids: CASSLIGQGNPEQYF. CDR3 DNA: TGTGCCAGCAGTTTAATAGGACAGGGGAATCCCGAGCAGTACTTC.

The J gene is TRBJ2-7, the V gene TRBV19, with D perhaps matching TRBD1 (6 bases). Germline CDR1 reads LNHDA; CDR2 reads SQIVND (reference sequence). The CDR3 has 14 amino acids. Trimming shortened V by 4 bases and J by 0 bases, and 10 bases separated the two germline ends. The CDR3 region has the DNA TGTGCCAGTAGTAAAACAGGGATCTCCTACGAGCAGTACTTC. It is translated as CASSKTGISYEQYF.